This T cell receptor beta chain was found in a study of CD8 T cells in Susac syndrome (dated by TCRdb to between 2019 and 2020). Background on the whole study: The study used repertoire sequencing to test whether antigen drove CD8+ T cell activation and differentiation in Susac syndrome. Clonality of the CD8+ T cell repertoire was compared between eleven to twelve healthy donors, approximately 14 Susac syndrome patients and fewer than 16 multiple sclerosis patients.

As regards this clonotype: Its antigen specificity is not known. Base qualities were left out, and no much larger clone turns up one base away.

Trimming leaves V shorter by 0 bases and J shorter by 2 bases, with the junction holding 6 bases beyond the gene matches. The germline V gene yields ENHRY for CDR1 and SYGVKD for CDR2. There are 17 amino acids in the CDR3, from cysteine to phenylalanine inclusive. Of all the DNA, just the CDR3 is kept, 51 bases in frame from base 1. Beyond this particular receptor, the publication reports: The study acknowledged that relatively few individuals were included in the TCR sequencing and HLA analysis.

RNA was extracted with the RNeasy kit and about 0.45 to 1 ug was reverse transcribed using random hexamers. The immunoSEQ multiplex PCR assay, which covers 54 Vbeta and 13 Jbeta segments, was used to amplify TCR beta CDR3 regions. PCR amplification bias was corrected using a synthetic template baseline for primer optimization and computational correction. As for how the authors treated the data: Only productive sequences were kept, with reads annotated to V, D and J genes according to IMGT and analyzed in immunoSEQ Analyzer. Clonality was calculated as one minus the Shannon entropy normalized by log2 of the number of productive unique sequences. Public and private clones were assessed among the 100 most prevalent clones of each patient and control. Susac-specific clones were defined as absent from healthy and MS cohorts, about 1,000 published viral clones and other ImmuneACCESS disease sequences. The raw public data were reprocessed by TCRdb itself: fastp quality trimming at Q25, MiXCR clonotype calling, in-frame beta chains only. Here each entry gathers all rows of one CDR3 protein and keeps the most common genes and DNA. The V and J calls were determined by TCRdb, not by the authors. This sample has about 290,000 distinct CDR3 sequences in its table, and approximately 85% of those were observed once. Roughly 0.22% of the sample is in the top ten clones.

High-throughput TCR beta sequencing profiled peripheral blood CD8+ and CD4+ T cells from healthy donors, Susac syndrome patients and multiple sclerosis patients. The multiple sclerosis controls were treatment-naive patients who had stable or active relapsing-remitting disease and met the revised McDonald criteria. Bulk CD8+ and CD4+ T cells were purified magnetically by negative isolation, whereas CD8+ TEMRA cells were enriched by FACS. Blood was drawn into EDTA tubes, processed within 24 hours, and PBMCs were isolated by density gradient centrifugation. PBMCs destined for TCR sequencing were cryopreserved in liquid nitrogen and later thawed in a 37 °C water bath. Purity of sorted or isolated CD4+, CD8+ and CD8+ TEMRA cells was at least 90%.

The receptor was isolated from a human donor with multiple sclerosis. Material: CD8+ T cells from PBMCs. The chain is made from TRBV10-3 and TRBJ2-3; the central 9 bases match TRBD1. This receptor has the CDR3 CAISESGGTGTTDTQYF. At the DNA level, the sequence is TGTGCCATCAGTGAGTCCGGGGGGACAGGGACCACAGATACGCAGTATTTT.